This T cell receptor (beta chain) emerged from a study of T cells in Graves' hyperthyroidism and ophthalmopathy. RNA transcripts served as the template for amplifying TCR beta CDR3 regions. The TCR CDR3 first-round RT-PCR relied on the HTBI primer set. Via MiXCR, TCRdb re-called the multiplex PCR reads, giving one row per CDR3 protein. The sample lists about 270,000 distinct CDR3 sequences, 20% to 25% occurring once. Ten or more counts support this clonotype. CDR3 length: 15 residues. Germline CDR1 is SGHRS and CDR2 is YFSETQ. V lost 3 bases, J lost 4 bases, and 15 bases lay in between. This rearrangement joins TRBV5-1 to TRBJ2-3, with D possibly matching TRBD2 (6 bases). Sequencing was performed on blood. The TCR was taken from a man under 40 with Graves' ophthalmopathy. The CDR3 region has the DNA TGCGCCAGCAGCTCGCGAACGGGAGTGGCAGATACGCAGTATTTT. Its protein product is CASSSRTGVADTQYF.